This T cell receptor (beta chain) appears in the sequencing data of a study of cytomegalovirus exposure and HLA in healthy donors. Study information: Roughly 80 million unique TCRs from HLA-typed donors made up an early data release.

Comments on this clone: What it binds is not known.

Both 60 Vbeta primers and 13 Jbeta primers went into the PCR. Authors' processing steps: About 12 million of 75 million to 85 million unique TCR beta chains were shared, per a later count. The repertoire was sequenced with immunoSEQ multiplex PCR; TCRdb's copy has only in-frame clones and lacks some. The V and J calls and clone size come from that table; D and trimming were worked out from the DNA. There are approximately 200,000 clones in the sample; roughly four fifths occur only once, and 0.22% lies in the top ten. The CDR3 covers 16 residues. J lost 5 bases, V lost 4 bases, and 8 bases had no gene match. The V gene's germline CDR1 is SGHNT and CDR2 YYREEE (reference sequence). The study's findings and limits: The likely origin of a cluster of highly shared sequence variants was a sequencing artifact. Earlier analysis found most TCR beta V segments productive about 90% or about 30% of the time.

The chain joins TRBV5-4 to TRBJ2-1; TRBD1 agrees at 11 bases. Sequenced: PBMCs. The sequence derives from a girl aged 2-10 years in good health and CMV-seronegative. The CDR3 reads CASSNGTGGFHNEQFF. In DNA form, the CDR3 reads TGTGCCAGCAGCAACGGGACAGGGGGTTTCCACAATGAGCAGTTCTTC. Full variable domain (outside the CDR3, taken from reference TRBV5-4 and TRBJ2-1): ETGVTQSPTHLIKTRGQQVTLRCSSQSGHNTVSWYQQALGQGPQFIFQYYREEENGRGNFPPRFSGLQFPNYSSELNVNALELDDSALYLCASSNGTGGFHNEQFFGPGTRLTVL.